This T cell receptor (beta chain) was recovered during a study of cytomegalovirus exposure and HLA in healthy donors. V dropped 7 bases and J dropped 1 base, with 13 bases sitting between them. Germline values: CDR1 SGHRS, CDR2 YFSETQ. The CDR3 has 14 residues. As for the donors, each was a healthy bone marrow donor. The PCR had 60 Vbeta and 13 Jbeta primers. Sequencing was performed with immunoSEQ multiplex PCR; in TCRdb, only in-frame clones are kept and a portion is missing. The sample yields around 110,000 clones, under 80% seen once. The source material was PBMCs. This sequence joins TRBV5-1 and TRBJ2-3; D might be TRBD2 (5 bases). The TCR comes from a woman in her thirties or forties in good health and CMV-seropositive. The CDR3 DNA reads as TGCGCCAGCGACCCCGGACTCGGCACAGATACGCAGTATTTT. Translating it yields CASDPGLGTDTQYF.